This T cell receptor (beta chain) was profiled in a study of cytomegalovirus exposure and HLA in healthy donors. Study details: Earlier results showed approximately 120 million unique TCR beta sequences derived from roughly 180 million T cells.

PCR employed 60 Vbeta and 13 Jbeta primers. Generated by immunoSEQ multiplex PCR, the TCRdb table keeps only in-frame clones and is missing some. The sample records some 170,000 clones, about 80% being singletons. Study findings and constraints: HLA alleles were associated with some 17,000 TCR beta sequences in a later analysis at 0.05 false discovery rate. In vitro checks showed that a few CMV-associated chains really do target CMV antigens.

As concerns this clone: Its antigen is currently unknown.

In germline, CDR1 is MGHRA, CDR2 YSYEKL. The CDR3 loop spans 14 amino acids. V dropped 3 bases and J dropped 4; count of bases not matched to a gene: 5. The chain employs TRBV4-1 and TRBJ2-7, with 8 bases identical to TRBD2. Sequenced input: PBMCs. The clonotype was recovered from a woman aged 60-75 years in good health and CMV-seropositive. CDR3 protein: CASSQPGTSYEQYF. The CDR3 bases are TGCGCCAGCAGCCAGCCCGGGACTAGTTACGAGCAGTACTTC.